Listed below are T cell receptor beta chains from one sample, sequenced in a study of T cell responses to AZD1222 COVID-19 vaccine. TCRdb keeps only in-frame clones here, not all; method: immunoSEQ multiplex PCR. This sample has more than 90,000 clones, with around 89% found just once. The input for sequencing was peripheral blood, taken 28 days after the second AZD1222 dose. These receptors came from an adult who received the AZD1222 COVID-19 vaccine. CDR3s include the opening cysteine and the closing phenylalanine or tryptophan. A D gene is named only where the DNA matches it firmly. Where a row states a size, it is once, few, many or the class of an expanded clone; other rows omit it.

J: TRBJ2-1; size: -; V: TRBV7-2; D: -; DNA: TGTGCCAGCAGCCCTAGGACCAGCTCCTACAATGAGCAGTTCTTC; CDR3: CASSPRTSSYNEQFF
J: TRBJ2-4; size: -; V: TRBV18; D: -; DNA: TGTGCCAGCTCACCCGGGGCTCCCAAAAACATTCAGTACTTC; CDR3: CASSPGAPKNIQYF
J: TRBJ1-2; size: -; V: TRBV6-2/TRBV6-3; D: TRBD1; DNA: TGTGCCAGCAGTGACAGAGGGACAGGGGGCTTTGGTGGCTACACCTTC; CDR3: CASSDRGTGGFGGYTF
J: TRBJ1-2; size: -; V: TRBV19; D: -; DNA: TGTGCCAGTAGTAACAGGAACTATGGCTACACCTTC; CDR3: CASSNRNYGYTF
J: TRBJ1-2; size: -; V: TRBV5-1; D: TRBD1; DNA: TGCGCCAGCAGCTTGAGACAGGGGGGAGGTGGCTACACCTTC; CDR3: CASSLRQGGGGYTF
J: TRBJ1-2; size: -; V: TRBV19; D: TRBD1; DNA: TGTGCCAGTAGTACGCGGACAGGTAGTGACTATGGCTACACCTTC; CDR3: CASSTRTGSDYGYTF
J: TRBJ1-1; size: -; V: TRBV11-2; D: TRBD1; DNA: TGTGCCAGCAGCTCTCGACAGGGGCTGACTGAAGCTTTCTTT; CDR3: CASSSRQGLTEAFF
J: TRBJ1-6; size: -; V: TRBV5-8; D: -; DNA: TGTGCCAGCAGCCTGTGGAGGCCCTATAATTCACCCCTCCACTTT; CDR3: CASSLWRPYNSPLHF
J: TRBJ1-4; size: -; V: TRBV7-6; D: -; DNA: TGTGCCAGCAGCTTAGAGAGGGGGACACTGTTTTTT; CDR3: CASSLERGTLFF
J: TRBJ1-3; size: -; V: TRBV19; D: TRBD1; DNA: TGTGCCAGTTTTCCACCGGGACAGGAGTTTGGAAACACCATATATTTT; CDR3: CASFPPGQEFGNTIYF
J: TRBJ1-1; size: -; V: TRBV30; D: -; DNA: TGTGCCTGGAAGGCTGGGACCACTGAAGCTTTCTTT; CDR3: CAWKAGTTEAFF
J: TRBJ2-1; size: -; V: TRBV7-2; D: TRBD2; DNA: TGTGCCAGCGGCAGACAGGGGACTAGCGGGAGGGCCTTCAATGAGCAGTTCTTC; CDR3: CASGRQGTSGRAFNEQFF
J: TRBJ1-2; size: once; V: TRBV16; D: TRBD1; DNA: TGTGCCAGCAGCCAATCTTTGACAGGGAACTATGGCTACACCTTC; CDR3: CASSQSLTGNYGYTF
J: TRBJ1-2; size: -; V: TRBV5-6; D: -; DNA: TGTGCCAGCAGCTTGATTCCAGGGTATAATGGCTACACCTTC; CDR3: CASSLIPGYNGYTF
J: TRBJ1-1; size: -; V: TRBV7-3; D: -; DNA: TGTGCCAGCAGCACATGGTCCGGGTCGGGCACTGAAGCTTTCTTT; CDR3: CASSTWSGSGTEAFF
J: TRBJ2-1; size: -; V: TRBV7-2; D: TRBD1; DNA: TGTGCCAGCAGCGAGAAAACCAACAGGGGGTGGGGAGGCAATGAGCAGTTCTTC; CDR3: CASSEKTNRGWGGNEQFF
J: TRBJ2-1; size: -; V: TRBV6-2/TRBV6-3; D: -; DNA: TGTGCCAGCAGTTACCCGACGCATGAGCAGTTCTTC; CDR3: CASSYPTHEQFF
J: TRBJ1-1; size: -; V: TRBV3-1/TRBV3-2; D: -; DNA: TGTGCCAGCAGCCAAGTGGCAGGGGTAGCGGCTGAAGCTTTCTTT; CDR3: CASSQVAGVAAEAFF
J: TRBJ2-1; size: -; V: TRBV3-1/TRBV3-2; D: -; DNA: TGTGCCAGCAGCCAAGAACCGGGGGCCCACAATGAGCAGTTCTTC; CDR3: CASSQEPGAHNEQFF
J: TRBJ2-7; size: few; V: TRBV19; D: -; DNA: TGTGCCAGTAGTATCTCGACAGGCGCTTACGAGCAGTACTTC; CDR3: CASSISTGAYEQYF
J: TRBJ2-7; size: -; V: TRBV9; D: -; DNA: TGTGCCAGCAGCGTAGGAGGTGGAAAACGCTACGAGCAGTACTTC; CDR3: CASSVGGGKRYEQYF
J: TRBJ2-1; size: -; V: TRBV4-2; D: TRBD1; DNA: TGTGCCAGCAGCAAAACCGGGACAGGGGGATACTACAATGAGCAGTTCTTC; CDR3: CASSKTGTGGYYNEQFF
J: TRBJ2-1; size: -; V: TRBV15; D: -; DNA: TGTGCCACCAGCAGAGATTTGGGTGTTCGGCAATACAATGAGCAGTTCTTC; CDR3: CATSRDLGVRQYNEQFF
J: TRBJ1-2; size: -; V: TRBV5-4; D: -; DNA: TGTGCCAGCAGCCCGGGGAGCAGGGTAGAAGGCTACACCTTC; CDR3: CASSPGSRVEGYTF
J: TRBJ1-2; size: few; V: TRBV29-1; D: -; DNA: TGCAGCGTTGAAGGTGACAAACCGTACTATGGCTACACCTTC; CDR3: CSVEGDKPYYGYTF
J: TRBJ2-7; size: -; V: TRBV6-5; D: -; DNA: TGTGCCAGCAGTTACTCGATACAGCTGCTATCCTACGAGCAGTACTTC; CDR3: CASSYSIQLLSYEQYF
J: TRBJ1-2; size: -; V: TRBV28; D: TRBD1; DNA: TGTGCCAGCAGTTTACTAATCCCGGGACAGGGTGGTGGCTACACCTTC; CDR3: CASSLLIPGQGGGYTF
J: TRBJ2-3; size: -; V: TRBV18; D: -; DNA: TGTGCCAGCTCATCCGGCGGGCTGCTCCATAGCACAGATACGCAGTATTTT; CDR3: CASSSGGLLHSTDTQYF
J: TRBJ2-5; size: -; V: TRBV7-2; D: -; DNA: TGTGCCAGCAGCCTCGACCGGCAAGAGACCCAGTACTTC; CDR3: CASSLDRQETQYF
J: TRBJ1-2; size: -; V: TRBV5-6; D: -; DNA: TGTGCCAGCAGCTTGTGGGGTAACGGCTACACCTTC; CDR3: CASSLWGNGYTF
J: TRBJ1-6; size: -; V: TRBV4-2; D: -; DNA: TGTGCCAGCAGCCAAGATTGGGTGGATTCACCCCTCCACTTT; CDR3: CASSQDWVDSPLHF
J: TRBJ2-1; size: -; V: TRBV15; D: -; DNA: TGTGCCACCAGCAGATTGGCTAGTCTCTCCACCTACAATGAGCAGTTCTTC; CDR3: CATSRLASLSTYNEQFF
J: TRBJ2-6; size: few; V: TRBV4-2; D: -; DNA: TGTGCCAGCAGCCAAGCAGGGCCCCCATCTGGGGCCAACGTCCTGACTTTC; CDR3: CASSQAGPPSGANVLTF
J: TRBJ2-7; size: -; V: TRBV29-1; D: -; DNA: TGCAGCGTTGTCAGGAGCTCCTACGAGCAGTACTTC; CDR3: CSVVRSSYEQYF
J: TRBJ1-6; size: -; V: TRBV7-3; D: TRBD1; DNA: TGTGCCAGCAGCCTCTCCCGACAGGGTACCCTCCACTTT; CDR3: CASSLSRQGTLHF
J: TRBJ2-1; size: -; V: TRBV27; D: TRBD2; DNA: TGTGCCAGCAGTTTTCTTGTATCCGGACTAGCGGGGGGAAGCTCCTACAATGAGCAGTTCTTC; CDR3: CASSFLVSGLAGGSSYNEQFF
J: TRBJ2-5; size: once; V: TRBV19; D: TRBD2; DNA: TGTGCCAGTAGTATAGGGACTAGCGGACAAGAGACCCAGTACTTC; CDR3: CASSIGTSGQETQYF
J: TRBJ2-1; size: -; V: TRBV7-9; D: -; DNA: TGTGCCAGCAGCGCGACATCGGGGCCTCTCGTCAATGAGCAGTTCTTC; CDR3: CASSATSGPLVNEQFF
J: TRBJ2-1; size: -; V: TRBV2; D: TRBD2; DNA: TGTGCCAGTGTAGGACTAGCGGGAGTGGCTGAGCAGTTCTTC; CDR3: CASVGLAGVAEQFF